This TCR beta chain originates from a study of T cell changes during pregnancy in multiple sclerosis. The table came from immunoSEQ multiplex PCR; TCRdb's copy has only in-frame clones and leaves some out. The sample lists more than 45,000 clones; around 92% were seen once. The V segment lost 0 bases and the J segment 3 bases; nucleotides outside the gene matches: 6. The V gene's germline CDR1 is LGHNA and CDR2 YNFKEQ. The CDR3 sequence is 16 residues long. This sequence originates from a female donor with multiple sclerosis, enrolled in a pregnancy study. The sample was CD4+ T cells from peripheral blood mononuclear cells, taken after pregnancy. The chain combines TRBV4-2 with TRBJ2-7, with 9 bases identical to TRBD2. As DNA, the CDR3 is TGTGCCAGCAGCCAAGAAGGAGCGGGGGGCCTCTACGAGCAGTACTTC. It codes for CASSQEGAGGLYEQYF.